The 29 T cell receptor beta chains below all came from one sample that was sequenced in a study of control samples from healthy donors and cancer patients. TCRdb's table, derived via immunoSEQ multiplex PCR, lists solely in-frame clones and lacks some. The table lists about 110,000 clones, approximately 90% of them singletons, with around 17% in the top ten. Material: blood. The receptors here all came from a woman in her fifties or sixties in good health.

The chain employs TRBV9 and TRBJ1-2; D remains ambiguous. Germline CDR1 and CDR2: SGDLS and YYNGEE. V dropped 3 bases and J dropped 7 bases, with 4 bases sitting between them. The CDR3 length is 10 residues. The CDR3, as DNA: TGTGCCAGCAGCGGGGGTGGCTACACCTTC. As protein: CASSGGGYTF.

The rearrangement joins TRBV5-6 to TRBJ2-3; tentative D call: TRBD1 (6 bases). This CDR3 is 15 amino acids long. V gave up 4 bases and J gave up 2 bases, with 14 bases separating them. Germline V gene data show CDR1 as SGHDT and CDR2 as YYEEEE. CDR3 protein: CASSLGADHTDTQYF. The CDR3 nucleotides read TGTGCCAGCAGCCTGGGGGCGGACCACACAGATACGCAGTATTTT.

The gene calls are TRBV18 and TRBJ2-1; the match to TRBD2 covers 11 bases. The germline V gene has CDR1 KGHSH and CDR2 LQKENI. This CDR3 has 15 amino acids. The junction had 4 bases not matched to a gene; V was cut back by 5 bases and J by 4 bases. The CDR3 protein is CASSGGLAAYNEQFF. CDR3 bases: TGTGCCAGCTCAGGGGGACTAGCGGCTTACAATGAGCAGTTCTTC.

The chain uses TRBV11-2 and TRBJ1-2; 7 bases are a match to TRBD1. Germline V gene lookup returns CDR1 SGHAT and CDR2 FQNNGV. The V and J ends lost 5 bases and 4 bases, in that order; junction bases with no gene match: 4. The CDR3 is 13 amino acids. DNA for the CDR3: TGTGCCAGCAGCCTCGGGACAGCCTATGGCTACACCTTC. Translated, it gives CASSLGTAYGYTF.

This chain connects TRBV18 to TRBJ2-3; D might be TRBD2 (6 bases). This CDR3 contains 14 residues. Trimming removed 6 bases from V and 5 bases from J, with 15 bases in between. Germline V gives CDR1 KGHSH, CDR2 LQKENI. CDR3 amino acids: CASSFPGLGDTQYF. The CDR3, as DNA: TGTGCCAGCTCTTTTCCGGGACTGGGAGATACGCAGTATTTT.

The chain combines TRBV30 with TRBJ1-3; D is undetermined. The CDR3 is 14 residues long. Germline values: CDR1 GTSNPN, CDR2 SVGIG (reference sequence). V lost 2 bases and J lost 0, with 8 bases in between. The DNA for the CDR3 is TGTGCCTGGAGTCCCTTAAACTCTGGAAACACCATATATTTT. It is translated as CAWSPLNSGNTIYF.

The chain has TRBV24-1 and TRBJ2-1, with no clear D. Germline V gene sequence: CDR1 KGHDR, CDR2 SFDVKD. CDR3 size: 13 residues. The V and J ends lost 4 bases and 6 bases respectively, with 9 bases between them. The DNA of the CDR3 is TGTGCCACCAGTGACCAAAATGCCAATGAGCAGTTCTTC. It yields the protein CATSDQNANEQFF.

CDR3 bases: TGTGCCAGTAGTATAGATGCAGGGACAGGACAGCCCCAGCATTTT. Its translation is CASSIDAGTGQPQHF. V gene TRBV19 combines with J gene TRBJ1-5; 8 positions match TRBD1. The germline CDR1 and CDR2 sequences are LNHDA and SQIVND (reference sequence). The V and J ends lost 0 bases and 7 bases, in that order; junction bases with no gene match: 5. The CDR3 contains 15 residues.

The V call is TRBV12-3 or TRBV12-4, the J call TRBJ1-2; perhaps TRBD1 as D (6 bases). The CDR3 spans 12 residues. Deletions cut 6 bases from V and 8 bases from J, with 13 bases between. CDR3 DNA sequence: TGTGCCAGCAGAGGGACATGGAAAGGCTACACCTTC. It encodes CASRGTWKGYTF.

The V gene is TRBV27, the J gene TRBJ1-1, with D hard to call. The V gene lost 2 bases and the J gene lost 3 bases, with 4 bases spanning the gap. Germline values: CDR1 MNHEY, CDR2 SMNVEV (reference sequence). The length of the CDR3 is 12 residues. The CDR3 bases are TGTGCCAGCAGTTTAAGAGACACTGAAGCTTTCTTT. Encoded protein: CASSLRDTEAFF.

CDR3 sequence: CSARGEHGYTF. The CDR3 DNA reads as TGCAGTGCTAGAGGGGAGCACGGCTACACCTTC. The chain links TRBV20-1 to TRBJ1-2; D remains unclear. This CDR3 contains 11 residues. Germline loops: CDR1 DFQATT, CDR2 SNEGSKA (reference sequence). V was shortened by 1 base and J by 8 bases, with 8 bases between the two germline ends.

This chain connects TRBV5-1 to TRBJ1-1; no definite D call. Trimming removed 6 bases from V and 6 bases from J, with 15 bases in between. From germline, CDR1 is SGHRS and CDR2 YFSETQ. The length of the CDR3 is 13 residues. CDR3 in DNA: TGCGCCAGCAAGGTCAACTATGCCGCTGAAGCTTTCTTT. Translation gives CASKVNYAAEAFF. The full variable domain, completed using reference TRBV5-1 and TRBJ1-1, is KAGVTQTPRYLIKTRGQQVTLSCSPISGHRSVSWYQQTPGQGLQFLFEYFSETQRNKGNFPGRFSGRQFSNSRSEMNVSTLELGDSALYLCASKVNYAAEAFFGQGTRLTVV.

V usage is TRBV7-9 and J usage is TRBJ2-1; D unresolved. This CDR3 is 12 amino acids long. Trimming removed 5 bases at V and 7 bases at J, with 9 bases between. Germline CDR1 reads SEHNR; CDR2 reads FQNEAQ (reference sequence). The CDR3 DNA reads TGTGCCAGCAGCACCCTAGGAAATGAGCAGTTCTTC. Translating it yields CASSTLGNEQFF.

This clone was detected only once. This chain's CDR3 is CASSLYREPTDTQYF. The CDR3 region has the DNA TGTGCCAGCAGTCTATACAGGGAGCCCACAGATACGCAGTATTTT. The chain joins TRBV27 to TRBJ2-3; D may be TRBD1 (6 bases). Germline V gene data show CDR1 as MNHEY and CDR2 as SMNVEV (reference sequence). This CDR3 has 15 amino acids. Trimming removed 5 bases at V and 2 bases at J, with 14 bases between.

The rearrangement joins TRBV14 to TRBJ2-7; maybe TRBD1 (6 bases). V shed 1 base and J shed 1 base, with 14 bases lying between them. Germline CDR1 and CDR2: SGHDN and FVKESK. The CDR3 is 16 residues long. CDR3 sequence: CASSQGRTAHSYEQYF. The DNA of the CDR3 is TGTGCCAGCAGCCAAGGTAGGACAGCTCATTCCTACGAGCAGTACTTC.

This clone was seen only a few times. The chain has TRBV5-1 and TRBJ1-6; no clear D gene. CDR3 length equals 12 residues. V was shortened by 4 bases and J by 14 bases, with 13 bases between the two germline ends. In germline, CDR1 is SGHRS, CDR2 YFSETQ. CDR3 region: CASSTGRSALHF. For the CDR3, the DNA is TGCGCCAGCAGCACCGGACGGTCGGCCCTCCACTTT.

This clone has just a few counts. The J gene is TRBJ2-3, the V gene TRBV5-1; D ambiguous. The CDR3 totals 13 residues. Germline loops: CDR1 SGHRS, CDR2 YFSETQ. Trimming left V 4 bases short and J 3 bases short, with 9 bases between. CDR3 sequence (DNA): TGCGCCAGCAGCCAACGTCAAACAGATACGCAGTATTTT. Protein: CASSQRQTDTQYF.

The rearrangement uses TRBV6-5 and TRBJ2-3; TRBD2 matches at 9 bases. CDR3 size: 15 residues. The V and J ends lost 6 bases and 4 bases, in that order; junction bases with no gene match: 8. Germline V CDR1 and CDR2: MNHEY, SVGAGI. DNA for the CDR3: TGTGCCAGCAGGTTGGGACTAGCAGCGGCAGATACGCAGTATTTT. It specifies CASRLGLAAADTQYF.

The rearrangement links TRBV5-1 to TRBJ2-7; TRBD1 is a possible D gene (6 bases). Germline values: CDR1 SGHRS, CDR2 YFSETQ. V lost 3 bases and J lost 0, with 10 bases in between. The CDR3 has 14 amino acids. CDR3 in DNA: TGCGCCAGCAGCTCCCGGGACAACTCCTACGAGCAGTACTTC. Encoded protein: CASSSRDNSYEQYF.

The rearrangement uses TRBV2 and TRBJ1-4; a weak D match, TRBD1 (6 bases). Per germline, CDR1 SNHLY and CDR2 FYNNEI. This CDR3 has 13 amino acids. Trimming left V 8 bases short and J 7 bases short, with 14 bases between. CDR3 region: CASGGGRGEKLFF. CDR3 in DNA: TGTGCCAGCGGCGGGGGGCGAGGTGAAAAACTGTTTTTT. The variable domain in full, completed from reference TRBV2 and TRBJ1-4, reads EPEVTQTPSHQVTQMGQEVILRCVPISNHLYFYWYRQILGQKVEFLVSFYNNEISEKSEIFDDQFSVERPDGSNFTLKIRSTKLEDSAMYFCASGGGRGEKLFFGSGTQLSVL.

The chain couples TRBV24-1 to TRBJ1-1, with 9 bases fitting TRBD1. The V gene's germline CDR1 is KGHDR and CDR2 SFDVKD. This CDR3 is 13 amino acids long. Unmatched junction bases numbered 2, after V lost 7 bases and J lost 3 bases. The CDR3 sequence: CATRDRGDTEAFF. The CDR3 nucleotides read TGTGCCACCAGAGACAGGGGGGACACTGAAGCTTTCTTT.

This clone was recorded a few times. V and J are TRBV5-1 and TRBJ2-2; D call uncertain. This CDR3 is built from 10 residues. Germline V gene data show CDR1 as SGHRS and CDR2 as YFSETQ. The ends were cut back, 8 bases at V and 4 bases at J, with 3 bases in the middle. In DNA form, the CDR3 reads TGCGCCAGTGGCACCGGGGAGCTGTTTTTT. Its translation: CASGTGELFF.

The genes are TRBV7-2 and TRBJ2-2; TRBD1 agrees at 9 bases. The V gene's germline CDR1 is SGHTA and CDR2 FQGNSA. The CDR3 extends over 15 amino acids. The V and J ends lost 5 bases and 2 bases, in that order; junction bases with no gene match: 3. CDR3 residues: CASSDRGANTGELFF. The CDR3 coding sequence is TGTGCCAGCAGCGACAGGGGGGCTAACACCGGGGAGCTGTTTTTT.

This chain joins TRBV20-1 and TRBJ1-1; unclear D gene. Trimming took off 0 bases at V and 10 bases at J, with 0 bases between the two ends. The length of the CDR3 is 8 residues. From germline, CDR1 is DFQATT and CDR2 SNEGSKA (reference sequence). The CDR3 DNA follows: TGCAGTGCTAGAGAAGCTTTCTTT. This gives the protein CSAREAFF.

The chain has TRBV15 and TRBJ1-5, with a possible D match to TRBD1 (6 bases). V was trimmed by 2 bases and J by 3 bases, leaving 8 bases between them. The CDR3 has 14 residues. CDR1 is LNHNV and CDR2 is YYDKDF in the germline V gene (reference sequence). The CDR3 nucleotides read TGTGCCACCAGCAGATTGGGGGCCAATCAGCCCCAGCATTTT. Amino acid sequence: CATSRLGANQPQHF.

The rearrangement joins TRBV6-4 to TRBJ2-3; D call uncertain. The V end was cut by 3 bases, the J end by 4 bases, with 14 bases between. The CDR3 totals 15 residues. The germline gives CDR1 MRHNA, CDR2 SNTAGT. The chain's CDR3 is CASSESPTEPDTQYF. DNA for the CDR3: TGTGCCAGCAGTGAGTCCCCTACCGAGCCAGATACGCAGTATTTT.

The J gene is TRBJ2-7, the V gene TRBV27; D gene unclear. This CDR3 has 14 amino acids. Germline V gene data show CDR1 as MNHEY and CDR2 as SMNVEV (reference sequence). Between the trimmed V and J ends, which lost 8 bases and 7 bases, there was a span of 21 bases. Written as DNA, the CDR3 is TGTGCCAGCGCCTTAGGTCAGGCCGCTGATGAGCAGTACTTC. Protein sequence: CASALGQAADEQYF.

This chain uses TRBV9 with TRBJ2-3; 9 positions match TRBD2. Germline CDR1 and CDR2: SGDLS and YYNGEE. The CDR3 is made up of 15 amino acids. V shed 4 bases, J shed 4 bases, and the junction held 7 bases outside the gene matches. Written as DNA, the CDR3 is TGTGCCAGCAGCTTATTAGCGGGGGTTCCAGATACGCAGTATTTT. It translates to CASSLLAGVPDTQYF.

Comment on this clone: Other nucleotide sequences from this sample produce the same CDR3. The chain links TRBV9 to TRBJ1-1; D gene unclear. Germline assignment: CDR1 SGDLS and CDR2 YYNGEE. The CDR3 spans 13 residues. V lost 0 bases and J 2 bases, leaving 5 bases between the germline ends. CDR3 amino acids: CASSVGPNTEAFF. In DNA form, the CDR3 reads TGTGCCAGCAGCGTAGGCCCTAACACTGAAGCTTTCTTT. The complete variable domain, with remaining parts taken from reference TRBV9 and TRBJ1-1, reads DSGVTQTPKHLITATGQRVTLRCSPRSGDLSVYWYQQSLDQGLQFLIQYYNGEERAKGNILERFSAQQFPDLHSELNLSSLELGDSALYFCASSVGPNTEAFFGQGTRLTVV.